The source of this T cell receptor beta chain is a study of blood T cell repertoires in COVID-19. Study information: The United States, Italy and Spain supplied acute and convalescent COVID-19 samples.

V lost 0 bases and J 7 bases, leaving 17 bases between the germline ends. Germline assignment: CDR1 SGHRS and CDR2 YFSETQ. The length of the CDR3 is 16 residues. Generated by immunoSEQ multiplex PCR, the TCRdb table keeps only in-frame clones and is missing some. The table has approximately 260,000 clones, about 89% seen once; the top ten hold less than 2.5%. The source material was peripheral blood. The clonotype comes from a middle-aged man with acute or convalescent COVID-19. The chain joins TRBV5-1 to TRBJ2-4; D might be TRBD2 (6 bases). The CDR3 spells CASSLAPGTEGNIQYF. The CDR3 DNA reads TGCGCCAGCAGCTTGGCCCCCGGGACGGAGGGGAACATTCAGTACTTC.